The 16 T cell receptor beta chains reported below all come from one sample, sequenced in a study of blood T cells in healthy people across ages. A second PCR of roughly 6 to 12 cycles used a sample-barcoded 5' primer and a J-beta primer mix. TCRdb independently ran MiXCR on the 5' RACE reads; one entry per CDR3 protein. The data show 1,800,000 or so distinct CDR3 sequences, more than 35% seen once. What was sequenced was blood. Receptors originate from a human donor in good health.

This chain uses TRBV5-5 with TRBJ2-2; 7 bases align to TRBD1. V was clipped by 2 bases and J by 3 bases; unmatched bases: 4. Germline CDR1 and CDR2: SGHKS and YYEKEE (reference sequence). The CDR3 runs 15 residues. The CDR3 bases are TGTGCCAGCAGCTTCCGACAGGGACACACCGGGGAGCTGTTTTTT. Amino acid sequence: CASSFRQGHTGELFF.

The V gene is TRBV12-3 or TRBV12-4, the J gene TRBJ2-1; D may be TRBD1 or TRBD2 (5 bases each). The CDR3 totals 15 residues. V lost 4 bases and J lost 7, with 17 bases in between. CDR3: CASSSRQREANEQFF. The CDR3 bases are TGTGCCAGCAGTTCTAGACAGAGGGAAGCGAATGAGCAGTTCTTC.

This clonotype was counted only a few times. The rearrangement joins TRBV6-5 to TRBJ1-5; 7 bases are a match to TRBD1. J lost 5 bases, V lost 0 bases, and 4 bases had no gene match. This CDR3 region has 15 residues. CDR1 MNHEY and CDR2 SVGAGI come from the germline V gene. This chain's CDR3 is CASSYSTGRDQPQHF. The CDR3 nucleotides are TGTGCCAGCAGTTACTCGACAGGGAGGGATCAGCCCCAGCATTTT.

The CDR3 loop is CASGTARLGYTF. CDR3 in DNA: TGTGCCAGCGGGACAGCGAGGCTCGGCTACACCTTC. V is TRBV28 and J is TRBJ1-2, with 7 bases matching TRBD1. The CDR3 has 12 amino acids. CDR1 and CDR2 from the germline V gene are MDHEN and SYDVKM. Trimming took 8 bases from V and 8 from J; bases not matched to a gene: 8.

This chain uses TRBV11-2 with TRBJ2-3; weak D call: TRBD1 (6 bases). Germline V gives CDR1 SGHAT, CDR2 FQNNGV. The CDR3 loop spans 16 amino acids. The V end lost 4 bases, the J end lost 0 bases, and 14 bases lay between the germline ends. The CDR3, as DNA: TGTGCCAGCAGCTACGGAACAGGGCTAAGCACAGATACGCAGTATTTT. It yields the protein CASSYGTGLSTDTQYF.

This clonotype came up a few times. The chain is built from TRBV5-1 and TRBJ2-7; TRBD1 agrees at 9 bases. Trimming removed 6 bases from V and 6 bases from J; junction bases left unmatched: 7. In germline, CDR1 is SGHRS, CDR2 YFSETQ. CDR3 size: 13 residues. CDR3 nucleotide sequence: TGCGCCAGCAACCGGGACAGGGAACGCGAGCAGTACTTC. Translating it yields CASNRDREREQYF. The entire variable domain, with the rest obtained from reference TRBV5-1 and TRBJ2-7, is as follows: KAGVTQTPRYLIKTRGQQVTLSCSPISGHRSVSWYQQTPGQGLQFLFEYFSETQRNKGNFPGRFSGRQFSNSRSEMNVSTLELGDSALYLCASNRDREREQYFGPGTRLTVT.

As concerns this clonotype: One end of the junction is discordant with germline, which a read error may explain. The chain recombines TRBV25-1 with TRBJ2-5; D gene uncertain. The CDR3 has 15 residues. Germline V gene lookup returns CDR1 MGHDK and CDR2 SYGVNS. The CDR3 sequence is CASSEAETTQEAQYF. CDR3 coding DNA: TGTGCCAGCAGTGAGGCGGAGACAACACAAGAGGCCCAGTACTTC.

The chain links TRBV7-9 to TRBJ2-6; D is perhaps TRBD2 (5 bases). Germline-derived CDR1 and CDR2 are SEHNR and FQNEAQ (reference sequence). The CDR3 is 19 amino acids. Between the trimmed V and J ends, which lost 4 bases and 2 bases, there was a span of 21 bases. CDR3: CASSSTRWAARAGANVLTF. CDR3 sequence (DNA): TGTGCCAGCAGCTCAACCAGGTGGGCAGCGAGGGCTGGGGCCAACGTCCTGACTTTC.

CDR3 nucleotides: TGTGCCAGCAGCTTAGAGACTAGCGGGGGGGCATCAAACATTCAGTACTTC. The encoded protein is CASSLETSGGASNIQYF. The chain is built from TRBV7-2 and TRBJ2-4; 14 bases match TRBD2. V dropped 1 base and J dropped 6; count of bases not matched to a gene: 5. From germline, CDR1 is SGHTA and CDR2 FQGNSA. The CDR3 loop spans 17 amino acids. The full variable domain, in which reference TRBV7-2 and TRBJ2-4 provide the parts outside the CDR3, is GAGVSQSPSNKVTEKGKDVELRCDPISGHTALYWYRQSLGQGLEFLIYFQGNSAPDKSGLPSDRFSAERTGGSVSTLTIQRTQQEDSAVYLCASSLETSGGASNIQYFGAGTRLSVL.

The V and J genes are TRBV11-2 and TRBJ2-7, with D possibly called TRBD1 or TRBD2 (6 bases each). Germline V gives CDR1 SGHAT, CDR2 FQNNGV. This CDR3 has 15 amino acids. V lost 5 bases to trimming and J lost 2 bases, with 16 bases between them. The CDR3 loop reads CASSLSWGATYEQYF. The CDR3 nucleotides read TGTGCCAGCAGCCTCTCTTGGGGGGCCACCTACGAGCAGTACTTC.

This chain uses TRBV25-1 with TRBJ1-5; 7 bases are shared with TRBD1. This CDR3 spans 15 amino acids. J lost 5 bases, V lost 6 bases, and 10 bases had no gene match. The germline gives CDR1 MGHDK, CDR2 SYGVNS. The CDR3 sequence is CASRGDREGDQPQHF. The CDR3 DNA follows: TGTGCCAGCAGAGGTGACAGGGAGGGGGATCAGCCCCAGCATTTT.

This sequence joins TRBV7-2 and TRBJ2-5; unclear D gene. There are 16 residues in the CDR3. The germline V gene has CDR1 SGHTA and CDR2 FQGNSA. Between the trimmed V and J ends, which lost 4 bases and 2 bases, there was a span of 17 bases. The CDR3 DNA is TGTGCCAGCAGCTCTCAAGGGTCCCTAATGCAAGAGACCCAGTACTTC. It yields the protein CASSSQGSLMQETQYF.

V is TRBV29-1 and J is TRBJ1-1; D is possibly TRBD1 (6 bases). This CDR3 region has 13 residues. Germline V gene data show CDR1 as SQVTM and CDR2 as ANQGSEA. V was trimmed by 3 bases and J by 5 bases, leaving 13 bases between them. The CDR3 DNA is TGCAGCGTTGACTTACAGGGAGGGACTGAAGCTTTCTTT. As protein: CSVDLQGGTEAFF.

The gene calls are TRBV4-3 and TRBJ2-5, with D maybe TRBD2 (5 bases). V shed 4 bases and J shed 1 base, with 16 bases lying between them. The CDR3 is 16 amino acids. CDR1 is LGHNA, CDR2 YSLEER, per germline. In DNA form, the CDR3 reads TGCGCCAGCAGCCCCCGCATTGGCGGAGGCCAAGAGACCCAGTACTTC. It specifies CASSPRIGGGQETQYF.

The V and J genes are TRBV15 and TRBJ1-4, with TRBD1 matching 9 bases. Germline assignment: CDR1 LNHNV and CDR2 YYDKDF (reference sequence). The V and J ends lost 5 bases and 5 bases, in that order; junction bases with no gene match: 6. The CDR3 is made up of 15 amino acids. In nucleotides, the CDR3 is TGTGCCACCAGCCCAGGACAGGGGACGAATGAAAAACTGTTTTTT. It specifies CATSPGQGTNEKLFF.

This clonotype was seen a few times. This chain connects TRBV2 to TRBJ1-5; unclear D gene. Germline-derived CDR1 and CDR2 are SNHLY and FYNNEI. Trimming took off 3 bases at V and 5 bases at J, with 11 bases between the two ends. This CDR3 spans 14 amino acids. The CDR3 protein is CASSDEDGYQPQHF. The CDR3 coding sequence is TGTGCCAGCAGTGATGAGGACGGTTATCAGCCCCAGCATTTT. The full variable domain, rest sourced from reference TRBV2 and TRBJ1-5, is EPEVTQTPSHQVTQMGQEVILRCVPISNHLYFYWYRQILGQKVEFLVSFYNNEISEKSEIFDDQFSVERPDGSNFTLKIRSTKLEDSAMYFCASSDEDGYQPQHFGDGTRLSIL.